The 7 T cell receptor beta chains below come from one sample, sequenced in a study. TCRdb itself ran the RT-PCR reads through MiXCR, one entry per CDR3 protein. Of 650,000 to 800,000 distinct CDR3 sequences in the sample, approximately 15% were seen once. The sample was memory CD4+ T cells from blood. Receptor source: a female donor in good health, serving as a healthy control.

The CDR3 reads CASSPDRDSQETQYF. The DNA for the CDR3 is TGTGCCAGCTCACCGGACAGGGACAGCCAAGAGACCCAGTACTTC. The chain combines TRBV18 with TRBJ2-5; 8 nucleotides agree with TRBD1. The CDR3 runs 15 residues. Germline assignment: CDR1 KGHSH and CDR2 LQKENI. J gave up 1 base and V 3 bases, and 4 bases lay outside the gene matches.

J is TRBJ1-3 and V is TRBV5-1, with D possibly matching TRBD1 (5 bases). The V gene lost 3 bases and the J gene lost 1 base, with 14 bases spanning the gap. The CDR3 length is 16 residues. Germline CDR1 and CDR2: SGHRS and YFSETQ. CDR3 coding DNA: TGCGCCAGCAGCTGGGGGAACCTAAAGTCTGGAAACACCATATATTTT. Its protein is CASSWGNLKSGNTIYF.

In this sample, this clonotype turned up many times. CDR3: CASSQITGTYNEQFF. CDR3 DNA sequence: TGTGCCAGCAGCCAGATTACCGGGACTTACAATGAGCAGTTCTTC. This chain links TRBV3-1 with TRBJ2-1; the D gene is possibly TRBD2 (6 bases). Trimming stripped 3 bases from V and 4 bases from J, with 13 bases between. CDR3 size: 15 residues. CDR1 is LGHDT and CDR2 is YNNKEL in the germline V gene (reference sequence).

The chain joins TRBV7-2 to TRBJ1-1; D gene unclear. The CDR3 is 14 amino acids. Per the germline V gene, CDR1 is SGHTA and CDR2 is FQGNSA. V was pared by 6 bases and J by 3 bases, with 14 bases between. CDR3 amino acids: CASSFAEGDTEAFF. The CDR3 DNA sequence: TGTGCCAGCAGTTTTGCAGAGGGCGACACTGAAGCTTTCTTT.

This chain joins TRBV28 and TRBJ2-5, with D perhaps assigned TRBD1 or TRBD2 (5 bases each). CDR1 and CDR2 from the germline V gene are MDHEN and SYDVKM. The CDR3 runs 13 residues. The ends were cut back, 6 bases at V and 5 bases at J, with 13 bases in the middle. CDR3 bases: TGTGCCAGCAGACTCGGGACCTCGGAGACCCAGTACTTC. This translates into CASRLGTSETQYF.

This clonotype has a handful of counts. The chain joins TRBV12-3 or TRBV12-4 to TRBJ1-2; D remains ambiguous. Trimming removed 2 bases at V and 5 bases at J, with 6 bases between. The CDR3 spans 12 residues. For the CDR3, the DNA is TGTGCCAGCAGTTTAATCGGATATGGCTACACCTTC. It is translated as CASSLIGYGYTF.

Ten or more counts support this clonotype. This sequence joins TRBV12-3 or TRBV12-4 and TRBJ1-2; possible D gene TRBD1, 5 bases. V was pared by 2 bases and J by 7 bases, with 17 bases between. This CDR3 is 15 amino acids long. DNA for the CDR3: TGTGCCAGCAGTTTATTCAGGGCCCATAGCGGTGGCTACACCTTC. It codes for CASSLFRAHSGGYTF.